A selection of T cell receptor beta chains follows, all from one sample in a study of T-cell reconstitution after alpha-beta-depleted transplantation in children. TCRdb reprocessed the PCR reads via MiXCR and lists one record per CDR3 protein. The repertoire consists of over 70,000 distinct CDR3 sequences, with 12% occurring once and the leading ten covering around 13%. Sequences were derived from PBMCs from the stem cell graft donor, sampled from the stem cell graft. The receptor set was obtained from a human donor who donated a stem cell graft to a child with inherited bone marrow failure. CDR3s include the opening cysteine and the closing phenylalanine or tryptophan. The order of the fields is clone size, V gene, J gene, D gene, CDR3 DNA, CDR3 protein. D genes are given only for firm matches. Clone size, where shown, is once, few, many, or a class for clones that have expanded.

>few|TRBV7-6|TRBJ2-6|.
TGTGCCAGCAGCTTAGCCAACAGTCACTCTGGGGCCAACGTCCTGACTTTC
CASSLANSHSGANVLTF
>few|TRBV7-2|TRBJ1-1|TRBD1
TGTGCCAGCAGCTTCGACAGGGATAACACTGAAGCTTTCTTT
CASSFDRDNTEAFF
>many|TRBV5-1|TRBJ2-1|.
TGCGCCAGCAGCCCTCGGGGGTTCCACAATGAGCAGTTCTTC
CASSPRGFHNEQFF
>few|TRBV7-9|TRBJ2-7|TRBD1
TGTGCCAGCAGCTCACCGGGACAGGGTTCCCTTCTCGAGCAGTACTTC
CASSSPGQGSLLEQYF
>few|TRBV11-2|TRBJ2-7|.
TGTGCCAGCAGCTTAGACAGGGACCCCCACTACGAGCAGTACTTC
CASSLDRDPHYEQYF
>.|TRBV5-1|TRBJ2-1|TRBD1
TGCGCCAGCAGCGGAGGGACAGGGTGGAACAATGAGCAGTTCTTC
CASSGGTGWNNEQFF
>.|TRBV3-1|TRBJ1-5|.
TGTGCCAGCAGCCAAGGTCAGGATCAGCCCCAGCATTTT
CASSQGQDQPQHF
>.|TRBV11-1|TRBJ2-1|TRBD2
TGTGCCAGCGCGGGACTAGCGGGAGGGGAGCAGTTCTTC
CASAGLAGGEQFF
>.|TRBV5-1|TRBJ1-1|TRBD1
TGCGCCAGCAGCTTGACCGGGACAGGGGCGTATGAAGCTTTCTTT
CASSLTGTGAYEAFF
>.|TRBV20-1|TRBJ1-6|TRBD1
TGCAGTGCTAGGGTATCCTGGACAGGGGATTCACCCCTCCACTTT
CSARVSWTGDSPLHF
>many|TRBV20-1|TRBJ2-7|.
TGCAGTGCTGGGGGGCCCTCCTACGAGCAGTACTTC
CSAGGPSYEQYF
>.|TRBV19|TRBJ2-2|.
TGTGCCAGTAGTATAACAGGTCCCACCGGGGAGCTGTTTTTT
CASSITGPTGELFF
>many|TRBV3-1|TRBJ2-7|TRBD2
TGTGCCAGCAGCCAAACCCTAGCGGTATCCTACGAGCAGTACTTC
CASSQTLAVSYEQYF
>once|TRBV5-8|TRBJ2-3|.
TGTGCCAGCAGCCTACTAGGGGGTTCGGAGGATACGCAGTATTTT
CASSLLGGSEDTQYF
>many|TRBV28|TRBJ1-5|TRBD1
TGTGCCAGCAGGCCAGGGGGTGATCAGCCCCAGCATTTT
CASRPGGDQPQHF
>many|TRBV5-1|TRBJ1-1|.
TGCGCCAGCAGCAGCGGGACGGCATCGGCCGCTTTCTTT
CASSSGTASAAFF
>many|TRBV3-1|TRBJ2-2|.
TGTGCCAGCAGCCACCTTCTATGGGGTGGCGGGGAGCTGTTTTTT
CASSHLLWGGGELFF
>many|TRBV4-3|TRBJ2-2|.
TGCGCCAGCAGCCAAGAGAGGTCTGCCGGGGAGCTGTTTTTT
CASSQERSAGELFF
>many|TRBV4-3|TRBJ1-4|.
TGCGCCAGCAGCCGCCTAATTGCAACTAATGAAAAACTGTTTTTT
CASSRLIATNEKLFF
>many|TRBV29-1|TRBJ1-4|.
TGCAGCGTTAGCGGACAGACGACTAATGAAAAACTGTTTTTT
CSVSGQTTNEKLFF
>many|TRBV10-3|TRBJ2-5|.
TGTGCCATCCGAGGGAGCGGGGAGACCCAGTACTTC
CAIRGSGETQYF
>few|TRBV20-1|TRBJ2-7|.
TGCAGTGCCATTCAGGACCTTCTCACGTACGAGCAGTACTTC
CSAIQDLLTYEQYF
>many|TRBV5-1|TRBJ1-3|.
TGCGCCAGCAGCTTGGACGGTACTGGAAACACCATATATTTT
CASSLDGTGNTIYF